Ten or more counts support the clone carrying this T cell receptor beta chain. CDR1 and CDR2 from the germline V gene are SQVTM and ANQGSEA. Trimming took 4 bases from V and 7 from J, leaving 14 bases between them. The CDR3 has 13 residues. TCRdb analysed the reads with MiXCR anew, one entry per CDR3 protein. The table lists 150,000 to 200,000 distinct CDR3 sequences, 9.5% of them singletons, with about 5% in the top ten. This sample is part of a study of T cell repertoires in cytomegalovirus infection. The sample taken for sequencing was PBMCs. The receptor's source is a human donor in good health (CMV status not recorded). Some clones in this sample may be carry-over from other donors' samples. The gene calls are TRBV29-1 and TRBJ1-5; no reliable D call. The CDR3 loop is CSVVGQLGQPQHF. CDR3 sequence (DNA): TGCAGCGTTGTTGGGCAGCTTGGACAGCCCCAGCATTTT.